This TCR beta chain derives from a study of blood T cell repertoires in COVID-19. Per the original methods: Estimates of nucleated cell counts were drawn from the amplification of reference gene primers. Clones were read by immunoSEQ multiplex PCR, and TCRdb kept only the in-frame ones, dropping some. From that table come the V and J calls and clone size; the DNA was used to work out D and trimming. The data contain some 77,000 clones, around 90% of them singletons. CDR1 and CDR2 from the germline V gene are MDHEN and SYDVKM. The germline V and J ends were trimmed by 1 base and 14 bases, with 10 bases remaining between them. The CDR3 is made up of 11 amino acids.

The V gene is TRBV28, the J gene TRBJ2-3, with D possibly being TRBD1 (6 bases). The material sequenced was peripheral blood. This TCR derives from a woman aged 80 or over with active or convalescent COVID-19. This CDR3 reads CASSLFPGVYF. The CDR3 bases are TGTGCCAGCAGTTTATTTCCAGGGGTGTATTTT.